The clone carrying this T cell receptor (beta chain) has at least ten counts. Its antigen is unknown. Within a library made for alpha chains, this beta chain is off target, and its count is uninformative. Germline V gene lookup returns CDR1 MDHEN and CDR2 SYDVKM. The CDR3 loop spans 15 amino acids. The J segment lost 1 base and the V segment lost 5 bases, leaving 5 bases of the junction unmatched. This sample was included in a study of spatial heterogeneity in lung cancer. TCRdb fed the 5' RACE reads into MiXCR, producing one record per CDR3 protein. The sample lists roughly 18,000 distinct CDR3 sequences, approximately 9.6% occurring once. Time point described: sample taken at primary tumor resection. A total of more than 65 untreated early-stage non-small cell lung cancer patients served as donors. Whole RNA obtained from tumor, nontumor lung or frozen PBMC underwent sequencing without sorting. Study-wide findings and caveats: Counts that tracked tumor mutation counts were those of expanded intratumoral alpha and beta TCRs.

The starting material was lung tumor tissue, obtained at surgery. This receptor was identified in a female donor with early-stage non-small cell lung cancer. V usage is TRBV28 and J usage is TRBJ1-2; 9 nucleotides agree with TRBD1. DNA for the CDR3: TGTGCCAGCAGTCAGGACAGGGGACTTAACTATGGCTACACCTTC. As protein: CASSQDRGLNYGYTF.